This paragraph reports one T cell receptor (beta chain). Its antigen remains unidentified. Per-base qualities were not stored, and no clone one base away is much larger. Checkpoint therapy was initiated 14 to 28 days after autologous transplant, and ipilimumab was administered at 1 mg/kg intravenously on day 1 of selected weeks. The nivolumab dose was 3 mg/kg intravenously, delivered on day 1 of weeks 1, 4, 7, 10, and every two weeks through week 26. This Phase Ib clinical trial tested ipilimumab plus nivolumab, a combined checkpoint inhibition, as consolidation after autologous stem cell transplantation. The sample is drawn from a study of ipilimumab plus nivolumab after autologous stem cell transplantation (dated by TCRdb to the early 2020s). Regarding the study in general: The median number of doses received by trial patients was about five for ipilimumab and about eight for nivolumab. Patients undergoing autologous transplant for high-risk diffuse large B cell lymphoma, mature T cell lymphoma, or multiple myeloma were enrolled in the trial. Thirty-five patients made up the trial's intent-to-treat population. The DLBCL cohort included primary refractory and relapsed disease, with 18-month progression-free survival of about 86% and 29% respectively. What the research found in general, with its limitations: The authors stated that profiles of the T cell receptor repertoire, regulatory T cell phenotype and gut microbiota provided a biologic rationale for studying this approach further. Combined checkpoint inhibition as post-transplant consolidation was concluded by the authors to appear tolerable.

The library was prepared using the immunoSEQ multiplex PCR assay. TCRdb holds this immuneACCESS table with in-frame rearrangements only. Some clones are missing; in checked studies, unresolved V genes explain under half, and the rest has no known cause. In all, the sample holds tens of thousands of clones, and around 80% of those were seen once. The ten most abundant clones make up around 2% of the sample. Reading the germline V gene gives CDR1 SGHVS and CDR2 FQNEAQ. V and J are trimmed by 1 base and 2 bases, and the gene matches miss 4 bases of the junction. Taken from cysteine to phenylalanine, the CDR3 has 15 residues. Here the CDR3 DNA is all that survives: 45 bases in frame from base 1.

The chain couples TRBV7-8 to TRBJ2-5; 7 nucleotides in the junction match TRBD1. The receptor comes from a male donor with diffuse large B-cell lymphoma. The source material was PBMCs, sampled in a trial of ipilimumab plus nivolumab as post-transplant consolidation. In nucleotide form, the sequence is TGTGCCAGCAGCTTAGGGACAGGACAACAAGAGACCCAGTACTTC. Protein translation: CASSLGTGQQETQYF.